What follows are 26 T cell receptor beta chains derived from one specimen sequenced in a study of shared clonotypes between healthy human individuals. Assay: immunoSEQ multiplex PCR; the TCRdb copy retains only in-frame clones and omits some. In the table there are about 1.5 million clones, approximately 98% of which are singletons. Input material: naive CD4+ T cells sorted from blood. Indicated subset: CD45RA+ positively selected. These receptors all stem from a man between 25 and 39 years old in good health.

V usage is TRBV9 and J usage is TRBJ1-1; D unresolved. Germline V CDR1 and CDR2: SGDLS, YYNGEE. This CDR3 is built from 15 residues. V dropped 0 bases and J dropped 5 bases, with 14 bases sitting between them. CDR3 residues: CASSVDGHETTEAFF. CDR3 DNA sequence: TGTGCCAGCAGCGTAGATGGGCATGAGACAACTGAAGCTTTCTTT. Supplemented by reference TRBV9 and TRBJ1-1, the full variable domain reads DSGVTQTPKHLITATGQRVTLRCSPRSGDLSVYWYQQSLDQGLQFLIQYYNGEERAKGNILERFSAQQFPDLHSELNLSSLELGDSALYFCASSVDGHETTEAFFGQGTRLTVV.

The V gene is TRBV6-5, the J gene TRBJ1-4; TRBD1 might be the D (6 bases). The CDR3 runs 16 residues. Trimming pared 4 bases from V and 7 bases from J, leaving 19 bases between. CDR1 is MNHEY, CDR2 SVGAGI, per germline. This chain's CDR3 is CASSFLRGGGGEKLFF. The CDR3 region has the DNA TGTGCCAGCAGTTTCCTCCGTGGGGGAGGGGGTGAAAAACTGTTTTTT.

The chain has TRBV5-6 and TRBJ2-2; 8 bases fit TRBD2. Trimming removed 1 base from V and 4 bases from J; junction bases left unmatched: 9. The CDR3 consists of 17 residues. Germline CDR1 SGHDT, CDR2 YYEEEE. The CDR3 loop reads CASSLTLGRAVTGELFF. CDR3 nucleotides: TGTGCCAGCAGCTTGACGCTCGGGAGGGCCGTCACCGGGGAGCTGTTTTTT.

The chain recombines TRBV28 with TRBJ1-5, with a tentative D call TRBD1 (5 bases). Germline-derived CDR1 and CDR2 are MDHEN and SYDVKM. V was clipped by 6 bases and J by 0 bases, with 15 bases between them. The CDR3 is 16 amino acids. CDR3 residues: CASRDTGEYSNQPQHF. The CDR3 coding sequence is TGTGCCAGCAGGGATACAGGAGAGTATAGCAATCAGCCCCAGCATTTT.

Details on this clone: Other nucleotide sequences from this sample produce the same CDR3. The chain is built from TRBV9 and TRBJ2-5, with TRBD1 identical over 10 bases. There are 15 residues in the CDR3. Germline trimming cut 0 bases from V and 3 bases from J; bases unmatched to any gene: 2. Germline CDR1 reads SGDLS; CDR2 reads YYNGEE. In DNA, the CDR3 is TGTGCCAGCAGCGTAGCCGGGACAGGGGAAGAGACCCAGTACTTC. Translating it yields CASSVAGTGEETQYF.

The V and J genes are TRBV2 and TRBJ1-3; the D gene is possibly TRBD1 (5 bases). The V gene's germline CDR1 is SNHLY and CDR2 FYNNEI. CDR3 length: 13 residues. V dropped 4 bases and J dropped 2 bases, with 6 bases sitting between them. CDR3 in amino acids: CASSGQTGNTIYF. CDR3 bases: TGTGCCAGCAGTGGACAGACTGGAAACACCATATATTTT.

V and J are TRBV6-5 and TRBJ2-5; D is unclear. The V and J ends lost 3 bases and 5 bases respectively, with 19 bases between them. Germline V gives CDR1 MNHEY, CDR2 SVGAGI. This CDR3 region has 16 residues. CDR3 loop: CASSYLKAGRGETQYF. The CDR3 coding sequence is TGTGCCAGCAGTTATCTTAAAGCCGGACGTGGGGAGACCCAGTACTTC.

The rearrangement joins TRBV19 to TRBJ2-5; 15 nucleotides align to TRBD2. This CDR3 comprises 15 residues. J gave up 9 bases and V 4 bases, and 6 bases lay outside the gene matches. Germline CDR1 reads LNHDA; CDR2 reads SQIVND (reference sequence). CDR3 amino acids: CASSTGTSGRPSQYF. As DNA, the CDR3 is TGTGCCAGTAGTACGGGGACTAGCGGGAGGCCCTCCCAGTACTTC.

As regards this clone: This CDR3 is also generated by other DNA sequences in the sample. This chain joins TRBV6-5 and TRBJ2-6; no reliable D call. The CDR3 sequence is 15 residues long. The ends were cut back, 0 bases at V and 4 bases at J, with 7 bases in the middle. CDR1 MNHEY and CDR2 SVGAGI come from the germline V gene. The CDR3 sequence: CASSYSGRGANVLTF. In DNA form, the CDR3 reads TGTGCCAGCAGTTACTCGGGTCGGGGGGCCAACGTCCTGACTTTC.

The chain carries TRBV10-3 and TRBJ2-3; D uncertain. Per germline, CDR1 ENHRY and CDR2 SYGVKD. V was clipped by 2 bases and J by 5 bases, with 11 bases between them. This CDR3 has 14 amino acids. CDR3 residues: CAISEPLTGDTQYF. The DNA of the CDR3 is TGTGCCATCAGTGAGCCCCTCACGGGAGATACGCAGTATTTT.

CDR3 DNA: TGTGCCAGCAGCCAAGCCCACAACTATGGCTACACCTTC. Translating gives CASSQAHNYGYTF. The chain employs TRBV14 and TRBJ1-2; D ambiguous. There are 13 residues in the CDR3. Trimming took off 1 base at V and 2 bases at J, with 5 bases between the two ends. Germline lookup yields CDR1 SGHDN and CDR2 FVKESK. Looking up the rest from reference TRBV14 and TRBJ1-2 gives the full variable domain: EAGVTQFPSHSVIEKGQTVTLRCDPISGHDNLYWYRRVMGKEIKFLLHFVKESKQDESGMPNNRFLAERTGGTYSTLKVQPAELEDSGVYFCASSQAHNYGYTFGSGTRLTVV.

The rearrangement joins TRBV19 to TRBJ1-4; 7 positions agree with TRBD1. With V trimmed by 7 bases and J by 12 bases, 14 bases remained unmatched. This CDR3 is 14 amino acids long. Germline V gene lookup returns CDR1 LNHDA and CDR2 SQIVND (reference sequence). CDR3 nucleotide sequence: TGTGCCAGTACCGTATGGGGGGCCGGGACAGAACTGTTTTTT. Its protein is CASTVWGAGTELFF.

The rearrangement joins TRBV6-5 to TRBJ2-7, with D possibly TRBD2 on 5 matching bases. The CDR3 loop spans 15 amino acids. V was cut by 5 bases and J by 0 bases, with 14 bases left in between. Germline CDR1 and CDR2: MNHEY and SVGAGI. The CDR3 here is CASSVLPTNSYEQYF. DNA of the CDR3: TGTGCCAGCAGTGTCCTACCGACTAACTCCTACGAGCAGTACTTC.

The V gene is TRBV4-3, the J gene TRBJ2-1; a possible D gene is TRBD2 (6 bases). The germline V and J ends were trimmed by 0 bases and 12 bases, with 12 bases remaining between them. The CDR3 has 13 residues. The germline V gene has CDR1 LGHNA and CDR2 YSLEER. The CDR3 bases are TGCGCCAGCAGCCAAGATTGGGGAGGATCGCAGTTCTTC. Its translation is CASSQDWGGSQFF.

The rearrangement uses TRBV10-3 and TRBJ1-1, with TRBD1 identical over 7 bases. The length of the CDR3 is 14 residues. Germline CDR1 and CDR2: ENHRY and SYGVKD. The ends lost 2 bases at V and 3 bases at J; junction bases unmatched: 3. The CDR3 nucleotides read TGTGCCATCAGTGAGAAAGGACAGGACACTGAAGCTTTCTTT. Its translation is CAISEKGQDTEAFF.

This clone was seen just once. V and J are TRBV7-2 and TRBJ2-2; D gene uncertain. V shed 5 bases and J shed 2 bases, with 9 bases lying between them. CDR1 is SGHTA and CDR2 is FQGNSA in the germline V gene. The CDR3 extends over 14 amino acids. CDR3 nucleotides: TGTGCCAGCAGCGCTAAGAAAAACACCGGGGAGCTGTTTTTT. Its translation: CASSAKKNTGELFF.

In its sample, this clone was seen once. The chain couples TRBV28 to TRBJ2-5; maybe TRBD1 (5 bases). With 5 bases removed from V and 0 bases from J, the gap between germline ends came to 13 bases. The CDR3 consists of 15 residues. In germline, CDR1 is MDHEN, CDR2 SYDVKM. CDR3 in DNA: TGTGCCAGCAGTCCCATTGACAGACACCAAGAGACCCAGTACTTC. It codes for CASSPIDRHQETQYF.

The V call is TRBV19, the J call TRBJ2-3, with TRBD1 identical over 12 bases. With 5 bases clipped from V and 4 bases from J, the junction kept 7 bases outside the gene matches. The CDR3 has 16 residues. Germline lookup yields CDR1 LNHDA and CDR2 SQIVND (reference sequence). Here the CDR3 reads CASSAPGQGAPDTQYF. The CDR3 DNA follows: TGTGCCAGTAGTGCCCCGGGACAGGGGGCCCCAGATACGCAGTATTTT.

About this clone: This sample also contains other DNA sequences that code for the same CDR3. The chain has TRBV10-2 and TRBJ2-7, with unresolved D. Trimming removed 6 bases at V and 1 base at J, with 13 bases between. The CDR3 contains 14 residues. Looked up from germline, CDR1 is WSHSY and CDR2 is SAAADI. In DNA form, the CDR3 reads TGCGCCAGCAGGGCAGTGGGCCTGTCCTACGAGCAGTACTTC. As protein: CASRAVGLSYEQYF.

The chain is built from TRBV9 and TRBJ2-6; D is unresolved. V gave up 3 bases and J gave up 3 bases, with 13 bases separating them. CDR3 length: 16 amino acids. Per germline, CDR1 SGDLS and CDR2 YYNGEE. This CDR3 is CASSGYTGIGANVLTF. DNA of the CDR3: TGTGCCAGCAGCGGATACACTGGGATTGGGGCCAACGTCCTGACTTTC.

The chain combines TRBV10-1 with TRBJ2-1; tentative D call: TRBD2 (6 bases). Germline V gene lookup returns CDR1 WNHNN and CDR2 SYGVQD (reference sequence). The CDR3 has 16 amino acids. V was cut by 0 bases and J by 4 bases, with 13 bases left in between. The CDR3 is CASSESAGTDYNEQFF. As DNA, the CDR3 is TGCGCCAGCAGTGAGTCCGCGGGGACGGATTACAATGAGCAGTTCTTC.

The chain couples TRBV29-1 to TRBJ2-1; D might be TRBD1 (6 bases). There are 12 residues in the CDR3. Trimming removed 1 base at V and 14 bases at J, with 15 bases between. CDR1 SQVTM and CDR2 ANQGSEA come from the germline V gene. This chain's CDR3 is CSVEGQEPHEFF. The CDR3 DNA follows: TGCAGCGTTGAAGGACAGGAACCCCACGAGTTCTTC.

The CDR3 sequence is CAIRTTGAAGETQYF. The CDR3 nucleotides read TGTGCCATCAGGACGACAGGGGCCGCGGGGGAGACCCAGTACTTC. This sequence joins TRBV10-3 and TRBJ2-5; TRBD1 aligns across 8 bases. Germline V CDR1 and CDR2: ENHRY, SYGVKD. The CDR3 runs to 15 residues. Trimming at V came to 6 bases and at J to 5 bases, leaving 11 bases not matched to a gene.

The rearrangement joins TRBV9 to TRBJ2-1; 15 bases are a match to TRBD2. The CDR3 is 21 amino acids. V trimming: 1 base; J trimming: 0 bases; junction bases outside the gene matches: 11. Germline lookup yields CDR1 SGDLS and CDR2 YYNGEE. The CDR3, as DNA: TGTGCCAGCAGCGTAACAATACCGGGACTAGCGGGGGGAAGCTCCTACAATGAGCAGTTCTTC. This encodes CASSVTIPGLAGGSSYNEQFF. The full variable domain, rest sourced from reference TRBV9 and TRBJ2-1, is DSGVTQTPKHLITATGQRVTLRCSPRSGDLSVYWYQQSLDQGLQFLIQYYNGEERAKGNILERFSAQQFPDLHSELNLSSLELGDSALYFCASSVTIPGLAGGSSYNEQFFGPGTRLTVL.

This chain links TRBV4-3 with TRBJ2-7, with a tentative D call TRBD2 (5 bases). Germline values: CDR1 LGHNA, CDR2 YSLEER. V was cut by 0 bases and J by 2 bases, with 11 bases left in between. This CDR3 has 15 residues. The CDR3 DNA reads as TGCGCCAGCAGCCAAGATTTCGGGGATACCTACGAGCAGTACTTC. It encodes CASSQDFGDTYEQYF.

V and J are TRBV4-3 and TRBJ2-2; D gene unclear. The CDR3 is 17 amino acids. V lost 5 bases and J lost 3, with 19 bases in between. Germline values: CDR1 LGHNA, CDR2 YSLEER. In DNA form, the CDR3 reads TGCGCCAGCAGCTCACGACTCCTCTTAGAACACACCGGGGAGCTGTTTTTT. Translation gives CASSSRLLLEHTGELFF.